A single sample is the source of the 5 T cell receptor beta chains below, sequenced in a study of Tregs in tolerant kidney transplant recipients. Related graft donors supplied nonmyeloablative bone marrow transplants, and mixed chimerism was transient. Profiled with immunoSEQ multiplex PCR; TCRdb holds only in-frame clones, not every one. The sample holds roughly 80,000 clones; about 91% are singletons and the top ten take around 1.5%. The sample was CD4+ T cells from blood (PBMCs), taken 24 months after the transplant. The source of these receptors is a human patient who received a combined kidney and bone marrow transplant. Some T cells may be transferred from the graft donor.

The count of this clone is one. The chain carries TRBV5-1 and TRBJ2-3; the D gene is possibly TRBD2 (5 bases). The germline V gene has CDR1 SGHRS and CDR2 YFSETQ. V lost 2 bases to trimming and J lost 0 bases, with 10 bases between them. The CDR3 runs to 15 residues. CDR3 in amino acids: CASSFSETSTDTQYF. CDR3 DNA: TGCGCCAGCAGCTTTAGCGAAACTAGCACAGATACGCAGTATTTT.

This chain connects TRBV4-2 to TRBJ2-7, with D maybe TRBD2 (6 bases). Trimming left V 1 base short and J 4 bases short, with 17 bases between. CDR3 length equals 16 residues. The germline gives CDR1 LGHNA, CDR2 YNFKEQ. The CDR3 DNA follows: TGTGCCAGCAGCCAAGGGGTCGGGACTCAAGCTTACGAGCAGTACTTC. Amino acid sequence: CASSQGVGTQAYEQYF.

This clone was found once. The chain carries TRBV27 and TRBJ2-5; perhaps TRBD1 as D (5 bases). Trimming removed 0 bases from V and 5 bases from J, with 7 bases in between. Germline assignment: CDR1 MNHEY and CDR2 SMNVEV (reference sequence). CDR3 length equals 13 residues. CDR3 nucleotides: TGTGCCAGCAGTTTATCTTCAGGGGAGACCCAGTACTTC. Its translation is CASSLSSGETQYF.

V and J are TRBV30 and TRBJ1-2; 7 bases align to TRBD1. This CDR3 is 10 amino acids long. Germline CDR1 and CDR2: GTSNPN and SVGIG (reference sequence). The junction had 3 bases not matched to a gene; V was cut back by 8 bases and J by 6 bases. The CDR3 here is CAHGQDGYTF. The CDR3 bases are TGTGCCCACGGACAGGATGGCTACACCTTC. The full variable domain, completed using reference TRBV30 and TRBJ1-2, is SQTIHQWPATLVQPVGSPLSLECTVEGTSNPNLYWYRQAAGRGLQLLFYSVGIGQISSEVPQNLSASRPQDRQFILSSKKLLLSDSGFYLCAHGQDGYTFGSGTRLTVV.

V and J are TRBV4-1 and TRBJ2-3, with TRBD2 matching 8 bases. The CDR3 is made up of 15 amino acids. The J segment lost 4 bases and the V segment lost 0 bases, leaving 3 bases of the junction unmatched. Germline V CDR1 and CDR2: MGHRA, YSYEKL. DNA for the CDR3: TGCGCCAGCAGCCAAGATATAGCGGGATCAGATACGCAGTATTTT. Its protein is CASSQDIAGSDTQYF.